This section outlines one T cell receptor beta chain sequence together with its context. Its antigen remains unidentified. Antigen-specific CD4+ T cells expanded by the ViraFEST assay with viral peptide pools were then sequenced. Researchers isolated CD4+ T cells once approximately ten days of culture had elapsed. Infection with SARS-CoV-2 occurred in the person between March and December 2020, and PCR confirmed it. All study participants received two doses of BNT162b2 or mRNA-1273 vaccine. After removal of 1 base from V and 2 bases from J, the junction contained 6 bases not matched to a gene. Germline V gene data show CDR1 as LGHNA and CDR2 as YNFKEQ. CDR3 length equals 16 residues. The data belong to a study of vaccination effects on CD4 cells after COVID-19. General observations from the study: Clones from infection and from vaccination both contracted markedly late after vaccination.

Assay used: immunoSEQ multiplex PCR; TCRdb lists only in-frame clones, some missing. Here the sample spans roughly 17,000 clones, under 85% being singletons. This TCR came from a human donor who had a prior SARS-CoV-2 infection. The source material was CD4+ T cells from PBMCs cultured with SARS-CoV-2 spike peptides, sampled after COVID-19 vaccination. The rearrangement links TRBV4-2 to TRBJ2-3, with 7 positions matching TRBD2. The CDR3 protein is CASSQAWDYPTDTQYF. The CDR3 DNA reads TGTGCCAGCAGCCAAGCCTGGGACTACCCCACAGATACGCAGTATTTT.